This passage covers 27 T cell receptor beta chains from one sample sequenced in a study of metastatic and nonmetastatic thyroid tumors (TCRdb year 2020). Before undergoing thyroid surgery, none of the patients had been given any kind of treatment. Libraries were prepared through PCR. Sequencer: Illumina HiSeq 4000. TCRdb reran the public reads through fastp at Q25 and MiXCR, keeping productive beta chains. In this sample the table shows about 41,000 clones, 20% to 25% of which occur a single time. The ten largest clones capture roughly 15% of the sample. The specimen was tumor tissue. The receptors here all came from a female donor with papillary thyroid cancer or a benign thyroid nodule (not recorded which). Some clones in this sample may be carry-over from other donors' samples.

As to this clone: A much larger clone lies one base from this, so it may be a read error. The rearrangement joins TRBV27 to TRBJ2-5; 8 nucleotides agree with TRBD2. This CDR3 is 17 amino acids long. From germline, CDR1 is MNHEY and CDR2 SMNVEV (reference sequence). The J segment lost 2 bases and the V segment lost 6 bases, leaving 14 bases of the junction unmatched. CDR3 residues: CASRHRWAGGLQETQYF. The CDR3 nucleotides are TGTGCCAGCAGGCACCGGTGGGCGGGGGGCCTACAAGAGACCCAGTACTTC.

The chain joins TRBV25-1 to TRBJ1-1; tentative D call: TRBD1 (5 bases). Germline-derived CDR1 and CDR2 are MGHDK and SYGVNS. Trimming cost V 7 bases and J 4 bases, with 19 bases left between them. This CDR3 comprises 15 residues. The DNA for the CDR3 is TGTGCCAGCACGCCTAAGGCAGGGTATTCCACTGAAGCTTTCTTT. Protein: CASTPKAGYSTEAFF.

This clone was counted many times. The chain joins TRBV27 to TRBJ1-2; 10 bases map to TRBD1. CDR3 length: 13 residues. The V segment lost 5 bases and the J segment 11 bases; nucleotides outside the gene matches: 8. Germline-derived CDR1 and CDR2 are MNHEY and SMNVEV (reference sequence). CDR3 sequence reads: CASSPTGGAGYTF. The CDR3 DNA sequence: TGTGCCAGCAGTCCGACAGGGGGCGCTGGGTACACCTTC.

In its sample, this clone was seen many times. In the same sample, other DNA sequences code for this CDR3. The V call is TRBV7-6, the J call TRBJ2-6; D is unresolved. Germline CDR1 reads SGHVS; CDR2 reads FNYEAQ. Trimming took off 5 bases at V and 0 bases at J, with 11 bases between the two ends. CDR3 length: 16 residues. In nucleotides, the CDR3 is TGTGCCAGCAGCCGAGAAAGACACTCTGGGGCCAACGTCCTGACTTTC. It yields the protein CASSRERHSGANVLTF.

This clone has a handful of counts. The CDR3 nucleotides are TGTGCCAGCAGACACCCCCGGGGGACGGGATATGGAAACACCATATATTTT. It encodes CASRHPRGTGYGNTIYF. The V and J genes are TRBV28 and TRBJ1-3, with a possible D match to TRBD1 (5 bases). V was trimmed by 6 bases and J by 3 bases, leaving 21 bases between them. The CDR3 length is 17 residues. Germline values: CDR1 MDHEN, CDR2 SYDVKM.

This chain uses TRBV6-2 or TRBV6-3 with TRBJ2-1, with D perhaps TRBD2 (6 bases). Germline V CDR1 and CDR2: MNHEY, SVGEGT. This CDR3 is built from 14 residues. Trimming stripped 9 bases from V and 9 bases from J, with 21 bases between. The CDR3 DNA is TGTGCCAGTAACCTAGCGCCCTACACCAGTGAGCAGTTCTTC. This sequence encodes CASNLAPYTSEQFF.

J is TRBJ2-3 and V is TRBV20-1; D might be TRBD2 (5 bases). The germline V gene encodes CDR1 DFQATT and CDR2 SNEGSKA (reference sequence). The CDR3 is made up of 13 amino acids. Trimming left V 2 bases short and J 1 base short, with 7 bases between. In nucleotides, the CDR3 is TGCAGTGCTAGATGGCGGGGCACAGATACGCAGTATTTT. This sequence encodes CSARWRGTDTQYF.

This rearrangement joins TRBV18 to TRBJ2-7; D gene ambiguous. V dropped 0 bases and J dropped 4 bases, with 10 bases sitting between them. This CDR3 has 14 amino acids. CDR1 is KGHSH, CDR2 LQKENI, per germline. The CDR3 DNA sequence: TGTGCCAGCTCACCACCCTCGATAAGATACGAGCAGTACTTC. Translation: CASSPPSIRYEQYF.

This chain joins TRBV20-1 and TRBJ2-1; 14 nucleotides line up with TRBD2. The CDR3 covers 16 residues. Germline V gene sequence: CDR1 DFQATT, CDR2 SNEGSKA (reference sequence). Trimming cost V 3 bases and J 7 bases; bases outside gene matches: 8. CDR3 residues: CSARPTSGRASNEQFF. CDR3 DNA sequence: TGCAGTGCTAGGCCGACTAGCGGGAGGGCCAGTAATGAGCAGTTCTTC.

The chain combines TRBV2 with TRBJ1-6, with D unresolved. This CDR3 contains 11 residues. V lost 6 bases and J lost 9, with 6 bases in between. CDR1 is SNHLY and CDR2 is FYNNEI in the germline V gene. Written as DNA, the CDR3 is TGTGCCAGCAGATTTGTTTCACCCCTCCACTTT. Residues: CASRFVSPLHF.

In its sample, this clone was seen many times. The rearrangement joins TRBV20-1 to TRBJ1-4; 7 bases are shared with TRBD1. The CDR3 spans 12 residues. Germline V gene data show CDR1 as DFQATT and CDR2 as SNEGSKA (reference sequence). Trimming removed 1 base from V and 11 bases from J; junction bases left unmatched: 4. The CDR3 loop is CSARADRDKLFF. The DNA of the CDR3 is TGCAGTGCTAGAGCCGACAGGGACAAACTGTTTTTT.

The chain links TRBV20-1 to TRBJ1-2, with TRBD1 matching over 7 bases. Unmatched junction bases numbered 14, after V lost 6 bases and J lost 7 bases. The CDR3 has 14 amino acids. Per germline, CDR1 DFQATT and CDR2 SNEGSKA (reference sequence). CDR3 nucleotides: TGCAGTGCCCTCCTTGGGACAGTGGAAAGTGGCTACACCTTC. This gives the protein CSALLGTVESGYTF.

This clone was observed at least ten times. The chain recombines TRBV7-6 with TRBJ1-1, with D perhaps matching TRBD1 (5 bases). Per germline, CDR1 SGHVS and CDR2 FNYEAQ. V was clipped by 5 bases and J by 2 bases, with 12 bases between them. The CDR3 spans 14 residues. The chain's CDR3 is CASSARGGNTEAFF. In DNA, the CDR3 is TGTGCCAGCAGCGCCCGTGGGGGAAACACTGAAGCTTTCTTT. The variable domain in full, with the rest retrieved from reference TRBV7-6 and TRBJ1-1, is GAGVSQSPRYKVTKRGQDVALRCDPISGHVSLYWYRQALGQGPEFLTYFNYEAQQDKSGLPNDRFSAERPEGSISTLTIQRTEQRDSAMYRCASSARGGNTEAFFGQGTRLTVV.

This clone was picked up a small number of times. V usage is TRBV6-2 or TRBV6-3 and J usage is TRBJ2-7, with D possibly TRBD2 on 7 matching bases. Germline loops: CDR1 MNHEY, CDR2 SVGEGT. The ends were cut back, 5 bases at V and 10 bases at J, with 18 bases in the middle. The CDR3 covers 13 residues. The CDR3 coding sequence is TGTGCCAGCAGTAACCCCGGGACGGGGGGCCAGTACTTC. It encodes CASSNPGTGGQYF.

The CDR3 region is CASSPRLGRNEQYF. In nucleotides, the CDR3 is TGTGCCAGCAGCCCTCGACTAGGACGTAACGAGCAGTACTTC. The V and J genes are TRBV13 and TRBJ2-7, with D perhaps TRBD2 (6 bases). V was pared by 5 bases and J by 5 bases, with 16 bases between. This CDR3 region has 14 residues. Germline V gene data show CDR1 as PRHDT and CDR2 as FYEKMQ (reference sequence).

V and J are TRBV7-9 and TRBJ1-1, with no clear D. The V and J ends lost 3 bases and 0 bases respectively, with 5 bases between them. Germline V lookup: CDR1 SEHNR, CDR2 FQNEAQ (reference sequence). This CDR3 comprises 13 residues. CDR3 in DNA: TGTGCCAGCAGCTTGACGGTGAACACTGAAGCTTTCTTT. Translation: CASSLTVNTEAFF. Drawing the rest from reference TRBV7-9 and TRBJ1-1, the complete variable domain is DTGVSQNPRHKITKRGQNVTFRCDPISEHNRLYWYRQTLGQGPEFLTYFQNEAQLEKSRLLSDRFSAERPKGSFSTLEIQRTEQGDSAMYLCASSLTVNTEAFFGQGTRLTVV.

This clone was seen repeatedly, ten times or more. The chain employs TRBV3-1 and TRBJ1-1, with 8 bases aligning to TRBD1. The V gene's germline CDR1 is LGHDT and CDR2 YNNKEL (reference sequence). Losses at the gene ends were 0 bases for V and 1 base for J; bases not matched to a gene: 13. CDR3 length: 19 residues. CDR3 nucleotides: TGTGCCAGCAGCCAAGACGTTTGGGTTTCGGGACAGGAGAACACTGAAGCTTTCTTT. It is translated as CASSQDVWVSGQENTEAFF.

The rearrangement links TRBV5-1 to TRBJ2-7; maybe TRBD1 (5 bases). This CDR3 spans 13 amino acids. Looked up from germline, CDR1 is SGHRS and CDR2 is YFSETQ. V gave up 4 bases and J gave up 5 bases, with 13 bases separating them. The CDR3 reads CASSNTGSHEQYF. The CDR3 DNA reads TGCGCCAGCAGCAATACAGGATCCCACGAGCAGTACTTC.

The V call is TRBV5-1, the J call TRBJ1-1; no clear D. This CDR3 region has 13 residues. The V gene's germline CDR1 is SGHRS and CDR2 YFSETQ. The V end lost 0 bases, the J end lost 5 bases, and 8 bases lay between the germline ends. The CDR3 loop is CASSLVVETEAFF. For the CDR3, the DNA is TGCGCCAGCAGCTTGGTCGTGGAGACTGAAGCTTTCTTT.

Ten or more counts support this clone. Just one base apart from a much larger clone, this may be a read error. This chain joins TRBV7-6 and TRBJ1-2; perhaps TRBD1 as D (5 bases). CDR3 size: 15 residues. Germline CDR1 reads SGHVS; CDR2 reads FNYEAQ. Trimming shortened V by 4 bases and J by 7 bases, and 19 bases separated the two germline ends. The DNA for the CDR3 is TGTGCCAGCAGCTCCACCGGGCGGGGCTGGGGTGGCTACACCTTC. It encodes CASSSTGRGWGGYTF.

This clone was seen many times. The chain recombines TRBV5-1 with TRBJ2-7, with D maybe TRBD2 (6 bases). V lost 2 bases to trimming and J lost 7 bases, with 16 bases between them. Germline V gene lookup returns CDR1 SGHRS and CDR2 YFSETQ. CDR3 size: 14 residues. This CDR3 is CASSFIGLAEEQYF. Here the CDR3 DNA reads TGCGCCAGCAGCTTCATTGGTTTAGCGGAGGAGCAGTACTTC.

CDR3 DNA sequence: TGTGCCAGCAGCTTATTTAGCGGGAGTACGAACGAGCAGTACTTC. Residues: CASSLFSGSTNEQYF. V is TRBV11-1 and J is TRBJ2-7, with 9 bases lining up with TRBD2. CDR1 and CDR2 from the germline V gene are SGHAT and FQDESV (reference sequence). This CDR3 region has 15 residues. V was clipped by 2 bases and J by 5 bases; unmatched bases: 7.

The rearrangement joins TRBV20-1 to TRBJ1-1; D uncertain. This CDR3 is 16 amino acids long. V was pared by 5 bases and J by 4 bases, with 23 bases between. Germline values: CDR1 DFQATT, CDR2 SNEGSKA (reference sequence). This chain's CDR3 is CSAPDPGTGVGTEAFF. The CDR3 DNA reads as TGCAGTGCTCCCGATCCAGGCACTGGGGTCGGCACTGAAGCTTTCTTT.

J is TRBJ1-1 and V is TRBV6-2 or TRBV6-3; no clear D gene. CDR1 MNHEY and CDR2 SVGEGT come from the germline V gene. V was shortened by 0 bases and J by 5 bases, with 10 bases between the two germline ends. CDR3 length: 14 residues. The CDR3 reads CASSYSGLMTEAFF. CDR3 in DNA: TGTGCCAGCAGTTACTCTGGGCTGATGACTGAAGCTTTCTTT.

This clone was observed at least ten times. The rearrangement joins TRBV9 to TRBJ1-3; TRBD1 might be the D (5 bases). V shed 5 bases and J shed 2 bases, with 11 bases lying between them. In germline, CDR1 is SGDLS, CDR2 YYNGEE. The CDR3 totals 14 residues. DNA for the CDR3: TGTGCCAGCAGTTACGACAGAACTGGAAACACCATATATTTT. This gives the protein CASSYDRTGNTIYF. Full variable domain (remainder filled in from reference TRBV9 and TRBJ1-3): DSGVTQTPKHLITATGQRVTLRCSPRSGDLSVYWYQQSLDQGLQFLIQYYNGEERAKGNILERFSAQQFPDLHSELNLSSLELGDSALYFCASSYDRTGNTIYFGEGSWLTVV.

The chain employs TRBV6-1 and TRBJ2-7; no definite D call. Germline V gives CDR1 MNHNS, CDR2 SASEGT. Between the trimmed V and J ends, which lost 6 bases and 3 bases, there was a span of 12 bases. The CDR3 contains 13 residues. DNA for the CDR3: TGTGCCAGCAGGGGTGTGACTGTCTACGAGCAGTACTTC. It specifies CASRGVTVYEQYF.

Relative to its sample, this clone is medium-sized. The V gene is TRBV19, the J gene TRBJ2-5, with D possibly TRBD2 on 6 matching bases. Germline CDR1 and CDR2: LNHDA and SQIVND (reference sequence). The CDR3 is made up of 13 amino acids. Trimming took 10 bases from V and 4 from J, leaving 16 bases between them. CDR3 in DNA: TGTGCCACTTCCCCGCCCGGGGGAGAGACCCAGTACTTC. This codes for CATSPPGGETQYF.